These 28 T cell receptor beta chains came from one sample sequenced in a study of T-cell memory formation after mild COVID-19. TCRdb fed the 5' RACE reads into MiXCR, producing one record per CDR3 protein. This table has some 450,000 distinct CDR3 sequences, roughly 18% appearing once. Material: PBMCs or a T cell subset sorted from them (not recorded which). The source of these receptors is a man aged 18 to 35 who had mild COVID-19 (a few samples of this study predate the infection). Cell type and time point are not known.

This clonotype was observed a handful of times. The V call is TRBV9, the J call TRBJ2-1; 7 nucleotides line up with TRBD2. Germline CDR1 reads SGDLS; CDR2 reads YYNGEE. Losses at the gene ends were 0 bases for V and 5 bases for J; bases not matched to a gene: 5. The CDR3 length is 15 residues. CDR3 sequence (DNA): TGTGCCAGCAGCGTAGGGGGAGGGAGCGACAATGAGCAGTTCTTC. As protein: CASSVGGGSDNEQFF.

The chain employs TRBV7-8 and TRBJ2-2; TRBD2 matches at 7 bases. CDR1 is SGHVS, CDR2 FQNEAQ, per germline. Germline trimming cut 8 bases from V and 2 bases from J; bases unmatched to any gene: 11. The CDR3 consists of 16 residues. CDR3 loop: CASSLRSGANTGELFF. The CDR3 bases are TGTGCCAGCTCACTACGAAGCGGGGCAAACACCGGGGAGCTGTTTTTT.

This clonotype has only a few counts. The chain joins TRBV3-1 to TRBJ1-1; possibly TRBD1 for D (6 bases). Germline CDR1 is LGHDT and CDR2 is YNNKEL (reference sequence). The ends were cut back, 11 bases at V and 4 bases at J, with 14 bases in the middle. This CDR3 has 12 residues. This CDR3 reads CAAQGFGTEAFF. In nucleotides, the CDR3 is TGTGCCGCCCAGGGGTTTGGCACTGAAGCTTTCTTT.

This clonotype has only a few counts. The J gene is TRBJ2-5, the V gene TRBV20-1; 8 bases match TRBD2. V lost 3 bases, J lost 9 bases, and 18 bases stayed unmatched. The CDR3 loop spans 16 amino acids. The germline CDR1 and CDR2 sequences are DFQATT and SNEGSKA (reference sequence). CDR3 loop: CSARSWTSRELEAQYF. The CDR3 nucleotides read TGCAGTGCTAGGAGCTGGACTAGCCGGGAATTGGAAGCCCAGTACTTC.

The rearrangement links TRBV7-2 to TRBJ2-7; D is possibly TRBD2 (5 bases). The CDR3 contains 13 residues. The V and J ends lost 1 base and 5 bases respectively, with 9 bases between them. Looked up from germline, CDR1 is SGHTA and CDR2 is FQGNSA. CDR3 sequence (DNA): TGTGCCAGCAGCTTAGTCTGGGGAGACGAGCAGTACGTC. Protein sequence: CASSLVWGDEQYV.

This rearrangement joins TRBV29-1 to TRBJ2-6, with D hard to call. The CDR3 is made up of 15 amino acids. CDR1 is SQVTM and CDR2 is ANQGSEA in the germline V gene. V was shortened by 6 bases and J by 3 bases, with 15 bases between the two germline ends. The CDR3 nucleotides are TGCAGCGTGGACCCCTGGACCGGTGGGGCCAACGTCCTGACTTTC. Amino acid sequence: CSVDPWTGGANVLTF.

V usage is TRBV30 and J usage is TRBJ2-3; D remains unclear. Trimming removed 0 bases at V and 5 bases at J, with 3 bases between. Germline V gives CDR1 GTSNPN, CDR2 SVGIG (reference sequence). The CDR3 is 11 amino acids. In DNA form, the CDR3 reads TGTGCCTGGAGTGTACAAGATACGCAGTATTTT. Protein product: CAWSVQDTQYF.

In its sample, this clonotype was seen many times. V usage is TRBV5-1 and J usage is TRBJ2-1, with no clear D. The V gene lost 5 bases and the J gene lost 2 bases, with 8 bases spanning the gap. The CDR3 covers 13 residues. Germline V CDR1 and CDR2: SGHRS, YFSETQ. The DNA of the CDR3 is TGCGCCAGCAGTGTTGGGGCCTACAATGAGCAGTTCTTC. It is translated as CASSVGAYNEQFF.

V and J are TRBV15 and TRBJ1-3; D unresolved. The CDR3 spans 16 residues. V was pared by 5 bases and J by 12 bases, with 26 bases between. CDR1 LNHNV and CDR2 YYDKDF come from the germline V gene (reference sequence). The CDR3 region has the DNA TGTGCCACCAGCGCTGAGCCCCCCGGACCCGTGTGGGACATATATTTT. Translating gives CATSAEPPGPVWDIYF.

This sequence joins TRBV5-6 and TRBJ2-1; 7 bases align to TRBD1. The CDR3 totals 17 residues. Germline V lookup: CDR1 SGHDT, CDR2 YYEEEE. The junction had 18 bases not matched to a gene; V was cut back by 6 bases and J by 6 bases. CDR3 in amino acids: CASTPSQLGGPSNEQFF. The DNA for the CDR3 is TGTGCCAGCACCCCCTCACAGTTAGGGGGCCCGTCCAATGAGCAGTTCTTC. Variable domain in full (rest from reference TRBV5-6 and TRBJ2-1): DAGVTQSPTHLIKTRGQQVTLRCSPKSGHDTVSWYQQALGQGPQFIFQYYEEEERQRGNFPDRFSGHQFPNYSSELNVNALLLGDSALYLCASTPSQLGGPSNEQFFGPGTRLTVL.

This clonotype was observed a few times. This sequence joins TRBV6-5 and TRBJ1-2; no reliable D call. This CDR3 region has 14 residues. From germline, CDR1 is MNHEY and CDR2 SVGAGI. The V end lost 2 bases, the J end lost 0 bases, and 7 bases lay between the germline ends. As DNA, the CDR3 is TGTGCCAGCAGTTACGAGCCAGCTAACTATGGCTACACCTTC. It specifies CASSYEPANYGYTF.

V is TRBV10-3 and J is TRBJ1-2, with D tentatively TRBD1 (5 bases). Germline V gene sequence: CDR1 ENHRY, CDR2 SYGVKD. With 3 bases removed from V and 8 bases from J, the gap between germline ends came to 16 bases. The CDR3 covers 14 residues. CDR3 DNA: TGTGCCATCAGTGAAAGAGGAGGGGAAGAGGGCTACACCTTC. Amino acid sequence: CAISERGGEEGYTF.

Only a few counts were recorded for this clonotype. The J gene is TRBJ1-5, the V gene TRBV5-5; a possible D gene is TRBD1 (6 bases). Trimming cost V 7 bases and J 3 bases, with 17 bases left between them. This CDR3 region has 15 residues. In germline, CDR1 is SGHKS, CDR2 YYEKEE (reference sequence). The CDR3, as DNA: TGTGCCAGCGATGACGCACAGGGTAACAATCAGCCCCAGCATTTT. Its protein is CASDDAQGNNQPQHF.

CDR3 nucleotide sequence: TGTGCCAGCAGCTTATGGGGGGCGGCCACCGGGGAGCTGTTTTTT. This translates into CASSLWGAATGELFF. The V call is TRBV11-2, the J call TRBJ2-2; D is perhaps TRBD1 or TRBD2 (6 bases each). The germline V and J ends were trimmed by 2 bases and 4 bases, with 11 bases remaining between them. The CDR3 has 15 residues. Germline CDR1 is SGHAT and CDR2 is FQNNGV.

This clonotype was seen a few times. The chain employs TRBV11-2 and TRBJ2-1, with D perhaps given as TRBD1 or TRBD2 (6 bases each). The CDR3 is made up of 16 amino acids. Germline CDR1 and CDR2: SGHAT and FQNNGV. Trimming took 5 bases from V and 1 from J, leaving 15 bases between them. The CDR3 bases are TGTGCCAGCAGCCCTTGGGGGGCCAGGTCCTACAATGAGCAGTTCTTC. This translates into CASSPWGARSYNEQFF.

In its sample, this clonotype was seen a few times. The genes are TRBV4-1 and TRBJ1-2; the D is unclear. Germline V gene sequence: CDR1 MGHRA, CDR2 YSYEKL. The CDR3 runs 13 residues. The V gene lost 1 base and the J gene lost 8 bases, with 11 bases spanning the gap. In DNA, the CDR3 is TGCGCCAGCAGCCAAGTGTCGGCGGACGGCTACACCTTC. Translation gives CASSQVSADGYTF.

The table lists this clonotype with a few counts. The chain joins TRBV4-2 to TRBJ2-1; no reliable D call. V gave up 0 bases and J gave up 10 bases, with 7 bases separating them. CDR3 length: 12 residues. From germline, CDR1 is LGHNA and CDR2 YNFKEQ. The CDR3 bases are TGTGCCAGCAGCCAAGATCGGCAAGAGCAGTTCTTC. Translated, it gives CASSQDRQEQFF.

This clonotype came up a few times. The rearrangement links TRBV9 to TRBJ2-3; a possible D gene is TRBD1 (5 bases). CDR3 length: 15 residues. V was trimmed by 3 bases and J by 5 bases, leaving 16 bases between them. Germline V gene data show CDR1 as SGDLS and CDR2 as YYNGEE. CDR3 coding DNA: TGTGCCAGCAGCGCCCCCGGACACGCAAGAGATACGCAGTATTTT. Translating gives CASSAPGHARDTQYF. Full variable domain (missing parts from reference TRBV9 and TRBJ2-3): DSGVTQTPKHLITATGQRVTLRCSPRSGDLSVYWYQQSLDQGLQFLIQYYNGEERAKGNILERFSAQQFPDLHSELNLSSLELGDSALYFCASSAPGHARDTQYFGPGTRLTVL.

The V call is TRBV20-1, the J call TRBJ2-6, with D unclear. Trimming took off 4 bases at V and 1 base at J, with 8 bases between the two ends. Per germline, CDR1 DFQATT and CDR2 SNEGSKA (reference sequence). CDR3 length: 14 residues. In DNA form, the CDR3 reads TGCAGTGCTAACCCTACGTCTGGGGCCAACGTCCTGACTTTC. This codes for CSANPTSGANVLTF.

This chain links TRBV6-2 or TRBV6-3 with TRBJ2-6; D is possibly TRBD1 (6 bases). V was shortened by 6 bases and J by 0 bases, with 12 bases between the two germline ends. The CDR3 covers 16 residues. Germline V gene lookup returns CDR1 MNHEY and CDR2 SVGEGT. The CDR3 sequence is CASSRQEFSGANVLTF. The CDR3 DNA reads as TGTGCCAGCAGCCGACAGGAATTCTCTGGGGCCAACGTCCTGACTTTC.

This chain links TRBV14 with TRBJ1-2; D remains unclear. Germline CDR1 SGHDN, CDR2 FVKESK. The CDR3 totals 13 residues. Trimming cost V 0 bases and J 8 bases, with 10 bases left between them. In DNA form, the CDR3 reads TGTGCCAGCAGCCAAGAAACGAGTCTAGGCTACACCTTC. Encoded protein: CASSQETSLGYTF.

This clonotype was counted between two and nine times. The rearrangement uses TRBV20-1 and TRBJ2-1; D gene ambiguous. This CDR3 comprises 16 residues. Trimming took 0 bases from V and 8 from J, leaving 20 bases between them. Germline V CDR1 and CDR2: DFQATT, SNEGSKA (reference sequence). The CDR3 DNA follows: TGCAGTGCTAGAGATTTTCGAAACCAGCCCCAGGATGAGCAGTTCTTC. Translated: CSARDFRNQPQDEQFF.

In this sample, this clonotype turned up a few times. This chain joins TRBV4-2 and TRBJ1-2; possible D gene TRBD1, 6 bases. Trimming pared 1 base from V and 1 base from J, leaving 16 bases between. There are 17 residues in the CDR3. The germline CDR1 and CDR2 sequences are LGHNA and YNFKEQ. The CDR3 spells CASSQVPGTDSNYGYTF. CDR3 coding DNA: TGTGCCAGCAGCCAAGTTCCTGGAACGGACAGTAACTATGGCTACACCTTC.

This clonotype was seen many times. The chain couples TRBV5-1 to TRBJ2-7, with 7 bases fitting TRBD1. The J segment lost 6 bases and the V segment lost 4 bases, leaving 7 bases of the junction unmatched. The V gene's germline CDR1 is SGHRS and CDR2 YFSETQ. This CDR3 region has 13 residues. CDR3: CASSLGQDAEQYV. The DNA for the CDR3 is TGCGCCAGCAGCCTTGGACAGGACGCCGAGCAGTACGTC.

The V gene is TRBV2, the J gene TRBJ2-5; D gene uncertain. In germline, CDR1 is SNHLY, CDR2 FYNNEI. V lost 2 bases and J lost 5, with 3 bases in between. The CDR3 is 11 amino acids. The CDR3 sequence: CASSEWETQYF. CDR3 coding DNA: TGTGCCAGCAGTGAATGGGAGACCCAGTACTTC.

The CDR3 protein is CASSIRPGTGDEKLFF. The DNA for the CDR3 is TGTGCCAGCAGTATACGACCCGGGACAGGGGACGAAAAACTGTTTTTT. The chain joins TRBV12-3 or TRBV12-4 to TRBJ1-4, with 10 bases that match TRBD1. This CDR3 spans 16 amino acids. V shed 5 bases and J 8 bases; nucleotides not matched to a gene: 11.

The CDR3 spells CATSRDRGGETQYF. The CDR3 coding sequence is TGTGCCACCAGCAGAGATCGAGGAGGGGAGACCCAGTACTTC. The chain joins TRBV15 to TRBJ2-5; perhaps TRBD2 as D (6 bases). Between the trimmed V and J ends, which lost 0 bases and 5 bases, there was a span of 10 bases. Germline V gene lookup returns CDR1 LNHNV and CDR2 YYDKDF (reference sequence). This CDR3 is built from 14 residues. Combining the CDR3 with reference TRBV15 and TRBJ2-5 gives the whole variable domain DAMVIQNPRYQVTQFGKPVTLSCSQTLNHNVMYWYQQKSSQAPKLLFHYYDKDFNNEADTPDNFQSRRPNTSFCFLDIRSPGLGDTAMYLCATSRDRGGETQYFGPGTRLLVL.

CDR3 loop: CASSGGLNTEAFF. In DNA, the CDR3 is TGTGCCAGCAGCGGGGGACTGAACACTGAAGCTTTCTTT. The chain couples TRBV9 to TRBJ1-1; possibly TRBD1 for D (5 bases). Looked up from germline, CDR1 is SGDLS and CDR2 is YYNGEE. This CDR3 is built from 13 residues. The ends were cut back, 3 bases at V and 0 bases at J, with 6 bases in the middle. The entire variable domain, with the rest obtained from reference TRBV9 and TRBJ1-1, is as follows: DSGVTQTPKHLITATGQRVTLRCSPRSGDLSVYWYQQSLDQGLQFLIQYYNGEERAKGNILERFSAQQFPDLHSELNLSSLELGDSALYFCASSGGLNTEAFFGQGTRLTVV.